Following are 4 T cell receptor beta chains from one sample sequenced in a study of CD8 T cells in Susac syndrome (dated by TCRdb to the late 2010s). Receptor amplification or capture employed the immunoSEQ multiplex PCR assay. RNA was extracted using the RNeasy kit, and about 0.45 to 1 ug of the RNA was reverse transcribed with random hexamers. TCRdb handled the public reads itself, with Q25 trimming in fastp and clone calling in MiXCR, and kept productive beta chains. Each CDR3 protein gets just one entry, which takes the most common genes and DNA from the rows behind it. Across this sample there are 200,000 to 300,000 distinct CDR3 sequences, with approximately 95% seen only once. The ten largest make up approximately 0.094% of the sample. The sequenced sample consisted of CD4+ T cells from PBMCs. Source of these receptors: a human donor with Susac syndrome.

V and J are TRBV4-1 and TRBJ2-1; weak D call: TRBD1 (6 bases). Germline CDR1 and CDR2: MGHRA and YSYEKL. V lost 8 bases to trimming and J lost 9 bases, with 17 bases between them. The CDR3 totals 13 residues. The CDR3 loop is CASSAGVGAEQFF. CDR3 coding DNA: TGCGCCAGCTCAGCAGGGGTGGGGGCTGAGCAGTTCTTC.

The chain employs TRBV5-1 and TRBJ2-3, with TRBD2 identical over 7 bases. Germline V gives CDR1 SGHRS, CDR2 YFSETQ. The CDR3 loop spans 14 amino acids. The junction had 1 base not matched to a gene; V was cut back by 1 base and J by 2 bases. The CDR3 sequence: CASSLTSATDTQYF. The CDR3 DNA follows: TGCGCCAGCAGCTTGACTAGCGCCACAGATACGCAGTATTTT. Full variable domain (outside the CDR3, taken from reference TRBV5-1 and TRBJ2-3): KAGVTQTPRYLIKTRGQQVTLSCSPISGHRSVSWYQQTPGQGLQFLFEYFSETQRNKGNFPGRFSGRQFSNSRSEMNVSTLELGDSALYLCASSLTSATDTQYFGPGTRLTVL.

This clonotype was seen a single time. The rearrangement uses TRBV20-1 and TRBJ2-1, with D perhaps TRBD1 (7 bases). The ends were cut back, 3 bases at V and 4 bases at J, with 16 bases in the middle. This CDR3 has 15 amino acids. Germline CDR1 and CDR2: DFQATT and SNEGSKA (reference sequence). The CDR3 DNA sequence: TGCAGTGCTAGTACCGACAGGGAGGAATACAATGAGCAGTTCTTC. Encoded protein: CSASTDREEYNEQFF.

The rearrangement uses TRBV4-1 and TRBJ1-5; D remains ambiguous. Trimming took off 0 bases at V and 2 bases at J, with 5 bases between the two ends. The CDR3 length is 14 residues. From germline, CDR1 is MGHRA and CDR2 YSYEKL. The CDR3 is CASSQDLRNQPQHF. The CDR3 DNA sequence: TGCGCCAGCAGCCAAGATTTACGCAATCAGCCCCAGCATTTT.